The 25 T cell receptor beta chains given below trace back to one sample, sequenced in a study of blood T cells in healthy people across ages. It was with a sample-barcoded 5' primer and a J-beta primer mix that a second PCR of roughly 7 to 12 cycles was run. Via MiXCR, TCRdb re-called the 5' RACE reads, giving one row per CDR3 protein. The data hold about 730,000 distinct CDR3 sequences, with about 40% observed a single time. Sequenced sample: blood. The receptors derive from a woman between 55 and 75 years old in good health.

V is TRBV3-1 and J is TRBJ2-3; TRBD2 agrees at 9 bases. J lost 2 bases, V lost 3 bases, and 12 bases had no gene match. Germline CDR1 and CDR2: LGHDT and YNNKEL (reference sequence). There are 18 residues in the CDR3. CDR3 in amino acids: CASSHQFGASGDTDTQYF. The CDR3 DNA sequence: TGTGCCAGCAGCCACCAATTCGGGGCTAGCGGGGACACAGATACGCAGTATTTT.

The chain links TRBV7-9 to TRBJ1-2; D possibly corresponds to TRBD1 (5 bases). Trimming removed 1 base at V and 4 bases at J, with 10 bases between. This CDR3 has 14 amino acids. The germline gives CDR1 SEHNR, CDR2 FQNEAQ (reference sequence). CDR3 in amino acids: CASSLEGTFYGYTF. The DNA for the CDR3 is TGTGCCAGCAGCTTAGAGGGGACTTTCTATGGCTACACCTTC. The full variable domain, completed using reference TRBV7-9 and TRBJ1-2, is DTGVSQNPRHKITKRGQNVTFRCDPISEHNRLYWYRQTLGQGPEFLTYFQNEAQLEKSRLLSDRFSAERPKGSFSTLEIQRTEQGDSAMYLCASSLEGTFYGYTFGSGTRLTVV.

The rearrangement uses TRBV20-1 and TRBJ1-5; 8 positions match TRBD1. Germline lookup yields CDR1 DFQATT and CDR2 SNEGSKA (reference sequence). V shed 4 bases, J shed 3 bases, and the junction held 11 bases outside the gene matches. The length of the CDR3 is 16 residues. The CDR3 bases are TGCAGTGCTATGAATGCGGGACAGGCAAACAATCAGCCCCAGCATTTT. Its translation is CSAMNAGQANNQPQHF.

This sequence joins TRBV7-2 and TRBJ2-3, with 14 bases fitting TRBD2. This CDR3 region has 16 residues. Germline loops: CDR1 SGHTA, CDR2 FQGNSA. With V trimmed by 6 bases and J by 6 bases, 8 bases remained unmatched. CDR3 nucleotides: TGTGCCAGCAGTCCTGGGACTAGCGGGGGTGGGGATACGCAGTATTTT. Protein sequence: CASSPGTSGGGDTQYF.

This clonotype was detected a few times. This chain links TRBV20-1 with TRBJ1-4; no clear D. In germline, CDR1 is DFQATT, CDR2 SNEGSKA (reference sequence). The germline V and J ends were trimmed by 3 bases and 3 bases, with 11 bases remaining between them. The CDR3 runs 14 residues. CDR3 sequence (DNA): TGCAGTGCTAGTGATGTGGGAGCTAATGAAAAACTGTTTTTT. As protein: CSASDVGANEKLFF.

Here the CDR3 reads CASGSGGSNEQFF. CDR3 DNA: TGTGCCAGCGGTAGCGGGGGGAGCAATGAGCAGTTCTTC. This chain connects TRBV6-5 to TRBJ2-1, with 10 bases aligning to TRBD2. This CDR3 region has 13 residues. V trimming: 8 bases; J trimming: 6 bases; junction bases outside the gene matches: 4. Germline loops: CDR1 MNHEY, CDR2 SVGAGI.

This clonotype appeared a few times. The gene calls are TRBV4-3 and TRBJ1-1, with D perhaps matching TRBD1 (5 bases). V was shortened by 0 bases and J by 4 bases, with 12 bases between the two germline ends. This CDR3 spans 15 amino acids. Germline V CDR1 and CDR2: LGHNA, YSLEER. CDR3: CASSQDVGGTTEAFF. The CDR3, as DNA: TGCGCCAGCAGCCAAGACGTGGGGGGGACCACTGAAGCTTTCTTT.

This clonotype has at least ten counts. This chain uses TRBV27 with TRBJ2-7, with D maybe TRBD1 (6 bases). This CDR3 spans 15 amino acids. V lost 5 bases and J 4 bases, leaving 18 bases between the germline ends. The germline V gene encodes CDR1 MNHEY and CDR2 SMNVEV (reference sequence). The CDR3 DNA follows: TGTGCCAGCAGTACCCCGACAGGCTCGGGGTACGAGCAGTACTTC. Residues: CASSTPTGSGYEQYF.

Notes on this clonotype: An end of the junction differs from the germline gene, which may be a read error. The rearrangement links TRBV10-3 to TRBJ2-3, with a possible D match to TRBD2 (7 bases). CDR1 is ENHRY and CDR2 is SYGVKD in the germline V gene. CDR3 length equals 15 residues. The CDR3 DNA is TGTGCCATCAGTGTCCAGGGGAGGGCTACAGGTACGCAGTATTTT. Protein: CAISVQGRATGTQYF.

The count of this clonotype is one. The chain couples TRBV4-3 to TRBJ2-7; D is possibly TRBD2 (5 bases). The CDR3 loop spans 13 amino acids. Trimming shortened V by 0 bases and J by 6 bases, and 9 bases separated the two germline ends. From germline, CDR1 is LGHNA and CDR2 YSLEER. This chain's CDR3 is CASSQEAGGEQYF. The CDR3 nucleotides read TGCGCCAGCAGCCAAGAGGCAGGAGGCGAGCAGTACTTC.

This clonotype was observed once. The V gene is TRBV6-1, the J gene TRBJ1-1; 8 bases match TRBD1. V shed 7 bases and J 7 bases; nucleotides not matched to a gene: 11. Germline lookup yields CDR1 MNHNS and CDR2 SASEGT. The CDR3 sequence is 14 residues long. CDR3 bases: TGTGCCAGCAACTCAGGCCAGGGGGCATTTGAAGCTTTCTTT. It yields the protein CASNSGQGAFEAFF.

This clonotype was recorded a few times. The gene calls are TRBV5-6 and TRBJ2-7; no reliable D call. The CDR3 loop spans 12 amino acids. The V gene lost 4 bases and the J gene lost 7 bases, with 12 bases spanning the gap. The germline V gene encodes CDR1 SGHDT and CDR2 YYEEEE. Here the CDR3 reads CASSAGLQEQYF. For the CDR3, the DNA is TGTGCCAGCAGCGCCGGTCTGCAGGAGCAGTACTTC.

The chain recombines TRBV5-1 with TRBJ2-5; TRBD2 agrees at 8 bases. The length of the CDR3 is 15 residues. CDR1 is SGHRS, CDR2 YFSETQ, per germline. Trimming removed 4 bases from V and 4 bases from J; junction bases left unmatched: 9. The CDR3 region has the DNA TGCGCCAGCAGCCTAGGGACTGCGGGAGGAGAGACCCAGTACTTC. Translating gives CASSLGTAGGETQYF.

This clonotype was seen repeatedly, ten times or more. The chain employs TRBV4-1 and TRBJ2-3; D not certain. Germline loops: CDR1 MGHRA, CDR2 YSYEKL. V was cut by 5 bases and J by 4 bases, with 7 bases left in between. This CDR3 has 12 amino acids. For the CDR3, the DNA is TGCGCCAGCAGCTACGTGGCAGATACGCAGTATTTT. It codes for CASSYVADTQYF.

The chain employs TRBV5-1 and TRBJ2-4, with 7 positions matching TRBD2. This CDR3 comprises 16 residues. The germline gives CDR1 SGHRS, CDR2 YFSETQ. V lost 3 bases and J lost 3; bases outside the gene matches: 9. DNA of the CDR3: TGCGCCAGCAGCTCGGGCCGAGCGGGAAACAAAAACATTCAGTACTTC. Translated: CASSSGRAGNKNIQYF.

This clonotype appeared many times. The J gene is TRBJ2-3, the V gene TRBV6-2 or TRBV6-3; 15 nucleotides align to TRBD2. From germline, CDR1 is MNHEY and CDR2 SVGEGT. The V segment lost 6 bases and the J segment 3 bases; nucleotides outside the gene matches: 1. The CDR3 has 15 residues. CDR3 nucleotide sequence: TGTGCCAGCAGCGGACTAGCGGGGGGGACAGATACGCAGTATTTT. It yields the protein CASSGLAGGTDTQYF.

V gene TRBV15 combines with J gene TRBJ2-6, with D tentatively TRBD1 (6 bases). This CDR3 spans 16 amino acids. Looked up from germline, CDR1 is LNHNV and CDR2 is YYDKDF (reference sequence). Trimming shortened V by 3 bases and J by 0 bases, and 9 bases separated the two germline ends. Here the CDR3 DNA reads TGTGCCACCAGCAGGGACAGTACCTCTGGGGCCAACGTCCTGACTTTC. Translation: CATSRDSTSGANVLTF.

This chain connects TRBV6-4 to TRBJ2-1; 10 bases map to TRBD2. This CDR3 contains 15 residues. Germline lookup yields CDR1 MRHNA and CDR2 SNTAGT. The V and J ends lost 7 bases and 5 bases, in that order; junction bases with no gene match: 8. The CDR3 DNA reads TGTGCCAGCACCCGGGGAACTAGCGGGGACAATGAGCAGTTCTTC. Encoded protein: CASTRGTSGDNEQFF.

As to this clonotype: Just one base apart from a much larger clone, this may be a read error. The chain has TRBV5-1 and TRBJ2-1, with 7 bases matching TRBD2. The DNA end is a closer match to TRBJ2-7, so the J assignment may be wrong. The CDR3 has 17 residues. In germline, CDR1 is SGHRS, CDR2 YFSETQ. Here the CDR3 reads CASSSLSGGSSYNEQYF. The CDR3 nucleotides read TGCGCCAGCAGCTCGCTTTCGGGGGGATCCTCCTACAATGAGCAGTACTTC.

There are a few counts of this clonotype. The rearrangement uses TRBV18 and TRBJ1-1; D not certain. The length of the CDR3 is 13 residues. V was pared by 1 base and J by 1 base, with 4 bases between. Germline CDR1 is KGHSH and CDR2 is LQKENI. The CDR3 is CASSPQKNTEAFF. DNA for the CDR3: TGTGCCAGCTCACCACAGAAGAACACTGAAGCTTTCTTT. Variable domain in full (rest from reference TRBV18 and TRBJ1-1): NAGVMQNPRHLVRRRGQEARLRCSPMKGHSHVYWYRQLPEEGLKFMVYLQKENIIDESGMPKERFSAEFPKEGPSILRIQQVVRGDSAAYFCASSPQKNTEAFFGQGTRLTVV.

This clonotype has more than one count but fewer than ten. The rearrangement uses TRBV4-3 and TRBJ2-7; D remains ambiguous. Germline V lookup: CDR1 LGHNA, CDR2 YSLEER. The V end lost 1 base, the J end lost 2 bases, and 12 bases lay between the germline ends. The CDR3 has 15 amino acids. CDR3: CASSQGGRVPYEQYF. The CDR3 DNA is TGCGCCAGCAGCCAAGGGGGTCGAGTTCCCTACGAGCAGTACTTC.

A note on this clonotype: This sequence may be a read error, since a much larger clone differs from it by one base. The chain employs TRBV16 and TRBJ2-4, with D perhaps TRBD1 (6 bases). The assigned J gene may be wrong: the sequence end matches TRBJ2-7 better. The CDR3 is 14 amino acids. Germline V lookup: CDR1 KGHSY, CDR2 FQNENV. The CDR3 is CASSQAWDTYEQYF. The CDR3 nucleotides read TGTGCCAGCAGCCAAGCGTGGGACACCTACGAGCAGTACTTC.

The J gene is TRBJ2-1, the V gene TRBV7-3; D not resolved. With 5 bases removed from V and 0 bases from J, the gap between germline ends came to 11 bases. Germline loops: CDR1 SGHTA, CDR2 FQGTGA. This CDR3 contains 15 residues. The CDR3 region is CASSPGYSSYNEQFF. The CDR3, as DNA: TGTGCCAGCAGCCCGGGTTACAGCTCCTACAATGAGCAGTTCTTC.

The gene calls are TRBV5-1 and TRBJ1-5, with D possibly TRBD1 on 5 matching bases. The CDR3 is made up of 14 amino acids. Germline V gene data show CDR1 as SGHRS and CDR2 as YFSETQ. Trimming removed 0 bases from V and 6 bases from J, with 10 bases in between. The CDR3 loop is CASSLDTGSQPQHF. CDR3 sequence (DNA): TGCGCCAGCAGCTTGGATACAGGTTCTCAGCCCCAGCATTTT.

This clonotype was seen at least ten times. The CDR3, as DNA: TGTGCCAGCAGTCCGAGACTAGACAACACTCAAGAGACCCAGTACTTC. Protein product: CASSPRLDNTQETQYF. The J gene is TRBJ2-5, the V gene TRBV27; a possible D gene is TRBD2 (6 bases). The CDR3 is 16 residues long. Per germline, CDR1 MNHEY and CDR2 SMNVEV (reference sequence). V was pared by 5 bases and J by 2 bases, with 18 bases between.